A single TCR beta chain is shown here with its context. Its antigen is not identified. There are 17 residues in the CDR3. CDR1 is LGHDT and CDR2 is YNNKEL in the germline V gene (reference sequence). The data originate from a study of CXCR3-negative and CXCR3-positive naive CD8 T cells. Study-wide results and limits: Memory cells differed in TRBV-TRBJ usage, but naive CXCR3-negative and CXCR3-positive cells had similar usage. Naive cells that were CXCR3-positive had more hydrophobic TRB CDR3s (compared with CXCR3-negative naive cells).

Naive CD8+ T cells displayed a CD45RO-CCR7+CD27+CD95- phenotype. The authors prepared UMI-labeled TRB cDNA libraries by 5' RACE. From the 5' RACE reads, TCRdb lists one entry per CDR3 protein and no DNA. This table lists approximately 100,000 distinct CDR3 sequences. Sample: naive CXCR3+ CD8+ T cells from blood. Sample subset: CD45RO-CCR7+CD27+CD95- naive CD8+ T cells expressing CXCR3 (TNR3+). The rearrangement joins TRBV3-1 to TRBJ2-5; TCRdb returns TRBD2, unconfirmable since there is no DNA. This receptor was taken from a human donor in good health. Some clones in this sample may be carry-over from other donors' samples. CDR3 loop: CASSTNGDSRAQETQYF.